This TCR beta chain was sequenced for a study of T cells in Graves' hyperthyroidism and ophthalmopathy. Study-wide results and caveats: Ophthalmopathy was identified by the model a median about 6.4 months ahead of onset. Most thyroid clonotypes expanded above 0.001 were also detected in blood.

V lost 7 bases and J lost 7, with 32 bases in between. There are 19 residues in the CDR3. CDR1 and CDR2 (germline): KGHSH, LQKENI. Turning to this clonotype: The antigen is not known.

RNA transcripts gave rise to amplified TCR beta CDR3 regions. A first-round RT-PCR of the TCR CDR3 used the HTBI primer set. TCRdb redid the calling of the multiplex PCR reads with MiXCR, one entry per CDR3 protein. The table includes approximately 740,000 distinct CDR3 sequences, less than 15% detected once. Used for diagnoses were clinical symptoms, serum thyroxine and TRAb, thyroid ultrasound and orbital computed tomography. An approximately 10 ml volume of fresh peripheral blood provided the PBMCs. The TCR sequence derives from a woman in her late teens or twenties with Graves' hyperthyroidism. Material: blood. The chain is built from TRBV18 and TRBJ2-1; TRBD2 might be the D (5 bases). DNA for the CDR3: TGTGCCAGCTGGAACGGCGGGCGGTTCTCGGCCCCCGCTTATAATGAGCAGTTCTTC. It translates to CASWNGGRFSAPAYNEQFF.